These 10 T cell receptor beta chains were all obtained from the same sample, sequenced in a study of shared clonotypes between healthy human individuals. Only in-frame clones appear in the TCRdb table, and some are missing; sequencing was by immunoSEQ multiplex PCR. The profile shows just over 2,000,000 clones, around 95% of them singletons. Input material: naive CD4+ T cells sorted from blood. Documented subset: CD45RA+ positively selected. The receptors originated from a young man in good health.

The V gene is TRBV6-5, the J gene TRBJ2-7; 10 positions agree with TRBD1. Germline lookup yields CDR1 MNHEY and CDR2 SVGAGI. V trimming: 6 bases; J trimming: 5 bases; junction bases outside the gene matches: 7. The CDR3 contains 14 residues. The CDR3 spells CASSSRQGANEQYF. CDR3 sequence (DNA): TGTGCCAGCAGCAGTCGACAGGGGGCCAACGAGCAGTACTTC.

The rearrangement joins TRBV7-6 to TRBJ1-1, with D possibly being TRBD1 (5 bases). Germline CDR1 reads SGHVS; CDR2 reads FNYEAQ. The CDR3 has 13 residues. V was clipped by 10 bases and J by 4 bases, with 16 bases between them. The CDR3 spells CATSRESGTEAFF. The CDR3 DNA sequence: TGTGCCACCTCCAGGGAATCTGGCACTGAAGCTTTCTTT.

V and J are TRBV5-1 and TRBJ1-1; TRBD1 matches at 8 bases. The CDR3 extends over 15 amino acids. Trimming at V came to 4 bases and at J to 5 bases, leaving 10 bases not matched to a gene. Per the germline V gene, CDR1 is SGHRS and CDR2 is YFSETQ. CDR3 nucleotides: TGCGCCAGCAGCCCTTATCCGGGACAGGATACTGAAGCTTTCTTT. This codes for CASSPYPGQDTEAFF.

The chain uses TRBV7-9 and TRBJ1-2; 8 bases are shared with TRBD1. Per the germline V gene, CDR1 is SEHNR and CDR2 is FQNEAQ (reference sequence). The CDR3 length is 17 residues. Trimming cost V 3 bases and J 6 bases; bases outside gene matches: 15. CDR3 amino acids: CASSLTGARVQKDGYTF. DNA of the CDR3: TGTGCCAGCAGCTTGACAGGGGCCAGGGTCCAAAAGGATGGCTACACCTTC.

To note about this clone: The same CDR3 is also encoded by other DNA sequences in this sample. V and J are TRBV5-4 and TRBJ1-5; unclear D gene. Trimming took off 4 bases at V and 1 base at J, with 6 bases between the two ends. Germline CDR1 SGHNT, CDR2 YYREEE (reference sequence). The CDR3 is made up of 13 amino acids. The chain's CDR3 is CASSRDSNQPQHF. CDR3 DNA sequence: TGTGCCAGCAGCAGAGACAGCAATCAGCCCCAGCATTTT.

This sequence joins TRBV18 and TRBJ1-6, with 7 positions matching TRBD1. Germline lookup yields CDR1 KGHSH and CDR2 LQKENI. V shed 2 bases and J 6 bases; nucleotides not matched to a gene: 7. CDR3 length equals 16 residues. The CDR3 is CASSPTDRAANSPLHF. The CDR3 coding sequence is TGTGCCAGCTCACCAACCGACAGGGCAGCTAATTCACCCCTCCACTTT.

Remarks on this clone: Other DNA sequences from this sample encode an identical CDR3 as well. This chain joins TRBV9 and TRBJ2-1, with D maybe TRBD2 (5 bases). CDR1 SGDLS and CDR2 YYNGEE come from the germline V gene. V was pared by 1 base and J by 1 base, with 9 bases between. The CDR3 loop spans 15 amino acids. This chain's CDR3 is CASSVSSGSYNEQFF. The CDR3 DNA reads as TGTGCCAGCAGCGTATCAAGCGGTTCCTACAATGAGCAGTTCTTC.

The chain combines TRBV9 with TRBJ2-7; D possibly corresponds to TRBD1 (6 bases). Germline values: CDR1 SGDLS, CDR2 YYNGEE. The CDR3 has 15 residues. V was trimmed by 0 bases and J by 3 bases, leaving 13 bases between them. CDR3 region: CASSVATGNLYEQYF. CDR3 bases: TGTGCCAGCAGCGTAGCTACAGGGAATCTCTACGAGCAGTACTTC.

V gene TRBV29-1 combines with J gene TRBJ1-1; D remains ambiguous. CDR3 length: 13 amino acids. Germline V gene lookup returns CDR1 SQVTM and CDR2 ANQGSEA. V shed 1 base and J shed 0 bases, with 6 bases lying between them. The CDR3 DNA reads TGCAGCGTTGAAGGACACCTGAACACTGAAGCTTTCTTT. It translates to CSVEGHLNTEAFF.

The V gene is TRBV7-8, the J gene TRBJ2-2; D is unresolved. This CDR3 has 16 amino acids. Trimming took off 3 bases at V and 2 bases at J, with 13 bases between the two ends. Looked up from germline, CDR1 is SGHVS and CDR2 is FQNEAQ. Here the CDR3 reads CASSLVIGLNTGELFF. The CDR3 bases are TGTGCCAGCAGCTTGGTCATAGGGTTAAACACCGGGGAGCTGTTTTTT.